Sequencing of this TCR beta chain was carried out in a study of CD8 T cells in ankylosing spondylitis. Study results and limitations: Clones linked to disease, bearing a CD8+ phenotype, were relatively rare in peripheral blood. Certain motif variants had earlier been reported in reactive arthritis synovial fluid and blood. Seemingly characteristic of ankylosing spondylitis blood was a TCR beta motif consisting of several highly homologous variants. The study looked at matched synovial fluid samples from ankylosing spondylitis patients. Disease-linked clones were reported to be significantly enriched there.

The CDR3 covers 11 residues. Trimming pared 3 bases from V and 4 bases from J, leaving 4 bases between. The V gene's germline CDR1 is DFQATT and CDR2 SNEGSKA (reference sequence). On this clonotype itself: Its antigen is not known.

Quantitative 5'-RACE was performed with molecular barcodes, and it yielded the TCR beta libraries. TCRdb itself ran the 5' RACE reads through MiXCR, one entry per CDR3 protein. The table has about 420,000 distinct CDR3 sequences, around 24% seen once. This receptor was taken from a male donor with ankylosing spondylitis. Sequencing used blood, either unsorted or a sorted T cell fraction (not recorded which). The V call is TRBV20-1, the J call TRBJ2-1; D not certain. Here the CDR3 reads CSASWYNEQFF. The CDR3 bases are TGCAGTGCTAGCTGGTACAATGAGCAGTTCTTC.